This TCR beta chain was recorded in a study of patients and donors after allogeneic stem cell transplantation. This clonotype is a singleton in its sample. TCRdb re-called the RT-PCR reads through MiXCR, storing one row per CDR3 protein. Of 150,000 to 200,000 distinct CDR3 sequences in the sample, 24% are singletons; the top ten hold 20% to 30%. The source is a human donor who was either an allogeneic HSCT recipient or a stem cell or donor lymphocyte infusion donor (not recorded which). It is not recorded whose cells these are; they may come from a transplant donor. The sample taken for sequencing was blood, either unsorted or a sorted T cell fraction (not recorded which).

The CDR3 DNA is TGTGCCAGCGACATGGGGGGGACTAGCGGCGAGCAGTACTTC. This encodes CASDMGGTSGEQYF. This sequence joins TRBV6-2 or TRBV6-3 and TRBJ2-7, with 11 positions matching TRBD2. CDR1 and CDR2 (germline): MNHEY, SVGEGT. V was clipped by 8 bases and J by 6 bases; unmatched bases: 9. This CDR3 has 14 amino acids.